Following are 17 T cell receptor delta chains from one sample sequenced in a study of Vδ1+ human thymocytes. Their specific antigens are unknown. The study, taken as a whole, reports: Thymic TRG and TRD repertoires appeared highly polyclonal.

Extracted RNA was reverse transcribed into cDNA. The CDR3 regions were amplified by multiplex PCR from V-gene primers to a constant-region primer. TCRdb re-called the multiplex PCR reads using CATT. The sample records about 73,000 delta-chain clones, approximately 34% being singletons. Sequencing was done on a sample of Vdelta1+ gamma-delta thymocytes from the thymus. Stated subset: FACS-sorted CD3+ TCRalphabeta- TCRVdelta1+ TCRVdelta2- thymocytes. The receptors were sampled from a boy under two years old who had congenital heart surgery.

This clone was counted a few times. The chain combines TRDV1 with TRDJ1, with D unclear. The CDR3 covers 16 residues. Trimming shortened V by 1 base and J by 1 base, and 13 bases separated the two germline ends. The germline gives CDR1 TSWWSYY, CDR2 QGS. CDR3 DNA sequence: TGTGCTCTTGGGGAACGGAAGGCCCCCCTCACCGATAAACTCATCTTT. As protein: CALGERKAPLTDKLIF.

The chain is built from TRDV1 and TRDJ1, with TRDD2 identical over 7 bases. Unmatched junction bases numbered 21, after V lost 2 bases and J lost 0 bases. CDR3 length equals 21 residues. Germline V gene data show CDR1 as TSWWSYY and CDR2 as QGS. The CDR3 bases are TGTGCTCTTGGGGAAGATTCCTACGGCATGGGGAACGGGCAGTACACCGATAAACTCATCTTT. This gives the protein CALGEDSYGMGNGQYTDKLIF.

Ten or more counts support this clone. Because the CDR3's place on the DNA is in doubt, the DNA is left out and the CDR3 is given as listed by TCRdb. Other DNA sequences from this sample encode an identical CDR3 as well. The chain uses TRDV2 and TRDJ2; the table's D call, TRDD3, has no DNA check behind it. Germline values: CDR1 GEAIGNYY, CDR2 EKD. Ends included, the CDR3 has 27 residues. This chain's CDR3 is CACAGLTTVPVTPSSTAGTTLTAQLFF.

The chain carries TRDV1 and TRDJ1; D might be TRDD3 (5 bases). Trimming stripped 0 bases from V and 0 bases from J, with 17 bases between. Germline CDR1 and CDR2: TSWWSYY and QGS. This CDR3 is built from 18 residues. CDR3 DNA: TGTGCTCTTGGGGAACTTGCTACCGGGGGGTCCTACACCGATAAACTCATCTTT. This codes for CALGELATGGSYTDKLIF.

This clone was seen a few times. This sequence joins TRDV1 and TRDJ1; D possibly matches TRDD2 or TRDD3 (6 bases each). V was shortened by 1 base and J by 0 bases, with 30 bases between the two germline ends. The germline V gene encodes CDR1 TSWWSYY and CDR2 QGS. The CDR3 consists of 22 residues. The CDR3 here is CALGEPFPGYGGLGGYTDKLIF. CDR3 nucleotide sequence: TGTGCTCTTGGGGAACCCTTCCCGGGGTATGGGGGGCTGGGCGGATACACCGATAAACTCATCTTT.

This clone was recorded a few times. This chain uses TRDV2 with TRDJ1; D is undetermined. Germline V gene data show CDR1 as GEAIGNYY and CDR2 as EKD. The CDR3 totals 14 residues. The germline V and J ends were trimmed by 0 bases and 0 bases, with 7 bases remaining between them. CDR3 protein: CACDTDLDTDKLIF. For the CDR3, the DNA is TGTGCCTGTGACACCGATTTAGACACCGATAAACTCATCTTT.

This clone has only a few counts. This chain connects TRDV1 to TRDJ1, with a possible D match to TRDD3 (5 bases). V dropped 1 base and J dropped 4 bases, with 25 bases sitting between them. CDR1 and CDR2 (germline): TSWWSYY, QGS. This CDR3 has 19 amino acids. The CDR3 DNA follows: TGTGCTCTTGGGGAACCCCGGTCCGGGCGCCTGTGGGGAGTCGATAAACTCATCTTT. This translates into CALGEPRSGRLWGVDKLIF.

A word on this clone: Sequence at one end of the junction differs from germline and may be a read error. The chain joins TRDV1 to TRDJ1; D possibly corresponds to TRDD2 (5 bases). Germline CDR1 is TSWWSYY and CDR2 is QGS. This CDR3 has 17 residues. The CDR3 region has the DNA TGTGCTCTTGGGAAACTGTTCCTCCTGTGGAGCACCGATAAACTCATCTTT. This gives the protein CALGKLFLLWSTDKLIF.

This clone was found a few times. V and J are TRDV1 and TRDJ1; 9 bases agree with TRDD2. Trimming cost V 4 bases and J 1 base; bases outside gene matches: 13. Germline V CDR1 and CDR2: TSWWSYY, QGS. The CDR3 sequence is 18 residues long. In DNA form, the CDR3 reads TGTGCTCTTGGGGCCACCACCTTCCTACGGTACTTCACCGATAAACTCATCTTT. Amino acids: CALGATTFLRYFTDKLIF.

The chain has TRDV1 and TRDJ1; D is unresolved. Looked up from germline, CDR1 is TSWWSYY and CDR2 is QGS. This CDR3 contains 17 residues. Trimming removed 2 bases from V and 0 bases from J, with 16 bases in between. The CDR3 reads CALGEERWTGYTDKLIF. CDR3 nucleotide sequence: TGTGCTCTTGGGGAAGAAAGATGGACGGGCTACACCGATAAACTCATCTTT.

V is TRDV1 and J is TRDJ1; unclear D gene. V was cut by 3 bases and J by 0 bases, with 14 bases left in between. This CDR3 is built from 16 residues. CDR1 and CDR2 from the germline V gene are TSWWSYY and QGS. DNA of the CDR3: TGTGCTCTTGGGGACCGTAAGGGTGGCTACACCGATAAACTCATCTTT. This translates into CALGDRKGGYTDKLIF.

This chain connects TRDV1 to TRDJ1, with TRDD3 matching over 7 bases. The J segment lost 2 bases and the V segment lost 1 base, leaving 16 bases of the junction unmatched. Per the germline V gene, CDR1 is TSWWSYY and CDR2 is QGS. The CDR3 is 19 amino acids. CDR3 in DNA: TGTGCTCTTGGGGAACGGATAGGTCACAAGGGGGATCAAACCGATAAACTCATCTTT. Translated: CALGERIGHKGDQTDKLIF.

This clone has more than one count but fewer than ten. Other nucleotide sequences from this sample produce the same CDR3. The chain carries TRDV1 and TRDJ1; tentative D call: TRDD3 (6 bases). CDR3 length equals 18 residues. Trimming left V 2 bases short and J 0 bases short, with 19 bases between. CDR1 and CDR2 (germline): TSWWSYY, QGS. The CDR3 bases are TGTGCTCTTGGGGAATATCAAAGGGGGGAGGTATACACCGATAAACTCATCTTT. Amino acid sequence: CALGEYQRGEVYTDKLIF.

This rearrangement joins TRDV1 to TRDJ1, with TRDD2 matching over 9 bases. This CDR3 has 23 amino acids. V shed 0 bases, J shed 7 bases, and the junction held 30 bases outside the gene matches. In germline, CDR1 is TSWWSYY, CDR2 QGS. Written as DNA, the CDR3 is TGTGCTCTTGGGGAACTAGGTTCCCCCGGCCTTCCTACGTGCTTTGGGGAACGGGGTAAACTCATCTTT. It encodes CALGELGSPGLPTCFGERGKLIF.

On this clone itself: At one of its ends the junction is not consistent with the germline gene, which may arise from a read error. The chain combines TRDV2 with TRDJ1, with TRDD3 as a possible D gene (5 bases). The germline V gene encodes CDR1 GEAIGNYY and CDR2 EKD. CDR3 size: 11 residues. The CDR3 spells CACRIGYKLIF. CDR3 sequence (DNA): TGCGCCTGTCGGATAGGATATAAACTCATCTTT.

This clone has only a few counts. This sequence joins TRDV1 and TRDJ1; 11 positions agree with TRDD3. CDR3 size: 21 residues. V lost 3 bases and J lost 4; bases outside the gene matches: 22. Germline V gives CDR1 TSWWSYY, CDR2 QGS. The CDR3 protein is CALGDNNIPIWGIQEFDKLIF. The CDR3 region has the DNA TGTGCTCTTGGGGACAACAATATTCCTATCTGGGGGATACAGGAGTTCGATAAACTCATCTTT.

The chain uses TRDV1 and TRDJ1; 7 nucleotides match TRDD3. Looked up from germline, CDR1 is TSWWSYY and CDR2 is QGS. The V and J ends lost 3 bases and 0 bases, in that order; junction bases with no gene match: 16. The CDR3 covers 19 residues. The CDR3 DNA reads TGTGCTCTTGGGGAGGAAGCTACCCGGGGGATCGGGTACACCGATAAACTCATCTTT. Its protein product is CALGEEATRGIGYTDKLIF.